The 18 T cell receptor beta chains given below trace back to one sample, sequenced in a study of blood T cell repertoires in COVID-19. This table comes from immunoSEQ multiplex PCR, and its TCRdb copy is limited to in-frame clones, with some not included. In the table there are 110,000 to 150,000 clones, about 87% of which are singletons. Sequences were obtained from peripheral blood. All receptors derive from a woman over 75 with acute or convalescent COVID-19.

The sample holds one count of this clone. The chain has TRBV12-2 and TRBJ1-4; the table names TRBD1, a call not compared with the DNA. TRBV12-2 is flagged as a pseudogene. The CDR3 has 19 residues. The CDR3 protein is CASRLGLSGGIIPNEKLFF. The CDR3 DNA reads as TGTGCAAGTCGCTTAGGGCTCTCAGGGGGAATTATCCCTAATGAAAAACTGTTTTTT.

The chain joins TRBV6-2 or TRBV6-3 to TRBJ1-1; the D gene is possibly TRBD1 (5 bases). This CDR3 is 13 amino acids long. Trimming took off 5 bases at V and 11 bases at J, with 18 bases between the two ends. Germline V lookup: CDR1 MNHEY, CDR2 SVGEGT. The CDR3 DNA reads TGTGCCAGCAGTACCTCGGGGGTTGGGATTGCTTTCTTT. Translating it yields CASSTSGVGIAFF.

This clone occurred once. The chain is built from TRBV12-3 or TRBV12-4 and TRBJ1-1; D is possibly TRBD1 (6 bases). The CDR3 runs to 13 residues. V was shortened by 10 bases and J by 0 bases, with 12 bases between the two germline ends. CDR3 protein: CATSGQLNTEAFF. CDR3 sequence (DNA): TGTGCCACGTCCGGACAGCTGAACACTGAAGCTTTCTTT.

This clone was recorded once. V gene TRBV18 combines with J gene TRBJ1-6; 9 positions match TRBD1. The length of the CDR3 is 16 residues. Looked up from germline, CDR1 is KGHSH and CDR2 is LQKENI. With V trimmed by 2 bases and J by 5 bases, 4 bases remained unmatched. The DNA of the CDR3 is TGTGCCAGCTCACCAGGGACAGGGCCAAATAATTCACCCCTCCACTTT. It codes for CASSPGTGPNNSPLHF.

The genes are TRBV18 and TRBJ1-1; the D is unclear. V shed 6 bases and J shed 7 bases, with 18 bases lying between them. Germline V lookup: CDR1 KGHSH, CDR2 LQKENI. This CDR3 contains 14 residues. This CDR3 is CASSWAPGDFEAFF. The CDR3 DNA is TGTGCCAGCTCCTGGGCCCCGGGAGACTTTGAAGCTTTCTTT.

The chain links TRBV6-1 to TRBJ1-6; 7 nucleotides match TRBD1. V gave up 3 bases and J gave up 4 bases; unmatched junction bases: 6. CDR3 length equals 16 residues. Germline lookup yields CDR1 MNHNS and CDR2 SASEGT. In DNA form, the CDR3 reads TGTGCCAGCAGTGAGAATAGGGGGCGTTATAATTCACCCCTCCACTTT. Amino acid sequence: CASSENRGRYNSPLHF.

The chain combines TRBV18 with TRBJ1-5; D is unresolved. V lost 4 bases and J 2 bases, leaving 9 bases between the germline ends. CDR3 size: 14 residues. Germline V gene sequence: CDR1 KGHSH, CDR2 LQKENI. The CDR3 loop reads CASSRGSGNQPQHF. CDR3 coding DNA: TGTGCCAGCTCACGAGGGTCTGGCAATCAGCCCCAGCATTTT.

This chain connects TRBV6-5 to TRBJ1-1; no reliable D call. The CDR3 is 14 residues long. Germline CDR1 MNHEY, CDR2 SVGAGI. The V gene lost 5 bases and the J gene lost 5 bases, with 15 bases spanning the gap. The CDR3 region is CASSRPNQATEAFF. CDR3 nucleotides: TGTGCCAGCAGTAGACCTAATCAAGCGACTGAAGCTTTCTTT.

The V and J genes are TRBV12-3 or TRBV12-4 and TRBJ1-1, with no clear D. The V end lost 3 bases, the J end lost 0 bases, and 5 bases lay between the germline ends. CDR3 size: 13 residues. For the CDR3, the DNA is TGTGCCAGCAGTTTGCAGGTGAACACTGAAGCTTTCTTT. This gives the protein CASSLQVNTEAFF.

This chain connects TRBV29-1 to TRBJ1-1; D perhaps matches TRBD1 (5 bases). The CDR3 consists of 12 residues. V was cut by 4 bases and J by 1 base, with 7 bases left in between. Germline-derived CDR1 and CDR2 are SQVTM and ANQGSEA. The CDR3 coding sequence is TGCAGCGTTGGACAGACGAACACTGAAGCTTTCTTT. Amino acids: CSVGQTNTEAFF.

As for this clone: A read error may account for a junction end that differs from germline. The CDR3 loop is CASSPVSGGELFF. The CDR3 coding sequence is TGCGCCAGCAGTCCAGTCTCGGGTGGGGAGCTTTTTTTT. The chain joins TRBV10-1 to TRBJ2-2; possibly TRBD2 for D (5 bases). Looked up from germline, CDR1 is WNHNN and CDR2 is SYGVQD (reference sequence). This CDR3 comprises 13 residues.

The gene calls are TRBV5-1 and TRBJ2-7; the match to TRBD2 covers 7 bases. Trimming took 0 bases from V and 3 from J; bases not matched to a gene: 6. The germline V gene encodes CDR1 SGHRS and CDR2 YFSETQ. This CDR3 has 15 residues. CDR3 amino acids: CASSLGSSGFYEQYF. The CDR3 DNA reads TGCGCCAGCAGCTTGGGCTCTAGCGGTTTCTACGAGCAGTACTTC.

The chain recombines TRBV5-5 with TRBJ2-3; 14 positions match TRBD2. Looked up from germline, CDR1 is SGHKS and CDR2 is YYEKEE (reference sequence). J was trimmed by 5 bases and V by 4 bases; bases with no gene match: 6. There are 16 residues in the CDR3. CDR3 residues: CASSVGLAGEGDTQYF. In nucleotides, the CDR3 is TGTGCCAGCAGCGTGGGACTAGCGGGGGAAGGAGATACGCAGTATTTT. Together with reference TRBV5-5 and TRBJ2-3, the CDR3 gives the full variable domain: DAGVTQSPTHLIKTRGQQVTLRCSPISGHKSVSWYQQVLGQGPQFIFQYYEKEERGRGNFPDRFSARQFPNYSSELNVNALLLGDSALYLCASSVGLAGEGDTQYFGPGTRLTVL.

V gene TRBV5-1 combines with J gene TRBJ1-2, with 12 bases that match TRBD1. J lost 3 bases, V lost 0 bases, and 6 bases had no gene match. The CDR3 loop spans 17 amino acids. Germline V gives CDR1 SGHRS, CDR2 YFSETQ. The chain's CDR3 is CASSLGGTGGADYGYTF. CDR3 DNA: TGCGCCAGCAGCTTGGGTGGGACAGGGGGCGCGGACTATGGCTACACCTTC.

The chain combines TRBV7-9 with TRBJ2-3; 8 positions agree with TRBD2. Germline V gene lookup returns CDR1 SEHNR and CDR2 FQNEAQ (reference sequence). The CDR3 totals 15 residues. V lost 3 bases to trimming and J lost 2 bases; unmatched junction nucleotides: 4. CDR3 coding DNA: TGTGCCAGCAGCTTGGTGCGGGGGGTCACAGATACGCAGTATTTT. Translating gives CASSLVRGVTDTQYF.

This clone was picked up a small number of times. This chain connects TRBV3-1 (or the pseudogene TRBV3-2) to TRBJ1-2, with D uncertain. This CDR3 is 12 amino acids long. Trimming pared 1 base from V and 5 bases from J, leaving 5 bases between. Germline assignment: CDR1 LGHDT and CDR2 YNNKEL (reference sequence). CDR3 region: CASSQGEYGYTF. CDR3 sequence (DNA): TGTGCCAGCAGCCAAGGGGAGTATGGCTACACCTTC.

The J gene is TRBJ2-1, the V gene TRBV6-5, with 8 positions matching TRBD1. This CDR3 is built from 13 residues. Germline V gene lookup returns CDR1 MNHEY and CDR2 SVGAGI. V shed 8 bases, J shed 12 bases, and the junction held 12 bases outside the gene matches. The DNA of the CDR3 is TGTGCCAGCTGCTCAGGGGGCGGAACAAGGCAGTTCTTC. Amino acids: CASCSGGGTRQFF.

The chain couples TRBV9 to TRBJ2-5; a possible D gene is TRBD1 (6 bases). The CDR3 consists of 15 residues. With 3 bases removed from V and 0 bases from J, the gap between germline ends came to 12 bases. Germline V lookup: CDR1 SGDLS, CDR2 YYNGEE. The CDR3 loop reads CASSEGTSYQETQYF. The DNA for the CDR3 is TGTGCCAGCAGCGAAGGGACATCGTACCAAGAGACCCAGTACTTC.